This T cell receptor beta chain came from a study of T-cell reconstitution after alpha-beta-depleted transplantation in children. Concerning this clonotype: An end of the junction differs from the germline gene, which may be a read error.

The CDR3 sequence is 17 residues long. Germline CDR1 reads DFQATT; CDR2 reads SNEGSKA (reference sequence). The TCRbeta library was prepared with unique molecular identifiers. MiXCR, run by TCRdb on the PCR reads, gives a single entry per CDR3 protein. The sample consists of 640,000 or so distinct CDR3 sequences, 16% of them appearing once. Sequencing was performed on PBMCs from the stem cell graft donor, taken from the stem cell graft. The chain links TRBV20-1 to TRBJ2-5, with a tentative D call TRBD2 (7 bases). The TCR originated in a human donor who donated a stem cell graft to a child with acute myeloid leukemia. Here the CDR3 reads CCARDRGTSGVRETQYF. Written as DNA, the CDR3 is TGCTGTGCTAGAGATCGGGGGACAAGCGGGGTTCGGGAGACCCAGTACTTC.